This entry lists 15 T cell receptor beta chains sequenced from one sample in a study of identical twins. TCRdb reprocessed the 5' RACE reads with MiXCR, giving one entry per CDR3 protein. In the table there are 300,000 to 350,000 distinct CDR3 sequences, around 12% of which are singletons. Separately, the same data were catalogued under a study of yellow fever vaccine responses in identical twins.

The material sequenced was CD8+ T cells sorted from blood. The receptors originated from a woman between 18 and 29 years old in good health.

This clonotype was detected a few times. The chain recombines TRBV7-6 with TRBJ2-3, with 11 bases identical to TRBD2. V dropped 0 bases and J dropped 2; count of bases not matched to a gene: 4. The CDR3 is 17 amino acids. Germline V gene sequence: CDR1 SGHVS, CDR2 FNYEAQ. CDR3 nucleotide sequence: TGTGCCAGCAGCTTAGCAGCTAGCGGGGGGACCACAGATACGCAGTATTTT. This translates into CASSLAASGGTTDTQYF.

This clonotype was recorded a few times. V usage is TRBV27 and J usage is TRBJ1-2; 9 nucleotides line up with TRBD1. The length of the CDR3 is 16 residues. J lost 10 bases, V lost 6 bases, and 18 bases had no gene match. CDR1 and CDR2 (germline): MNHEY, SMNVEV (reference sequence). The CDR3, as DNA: TGTGCCAGCAGATTTTCCGGACAGGGGATTGTGGGGTCCTACACCTTC. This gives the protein CASRFSGQGIVGSYTF.

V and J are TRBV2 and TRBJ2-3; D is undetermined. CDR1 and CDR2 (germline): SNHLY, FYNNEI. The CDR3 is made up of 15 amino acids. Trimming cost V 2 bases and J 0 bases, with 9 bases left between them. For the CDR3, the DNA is TGTGCCAGCAGTGAATGGCCAGATAGCACAGATACGCAGTATTTT. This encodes CASSEWPDSTDTQYF.

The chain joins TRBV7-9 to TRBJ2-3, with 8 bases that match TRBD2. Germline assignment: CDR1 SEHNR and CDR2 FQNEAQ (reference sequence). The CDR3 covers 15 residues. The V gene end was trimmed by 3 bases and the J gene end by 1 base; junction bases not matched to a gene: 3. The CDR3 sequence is CASSLETSGTDTQYF. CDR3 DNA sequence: TGTGCCAGCAGCTTGGAGACTAGCGGCACAGATACGCAGTATTTT.

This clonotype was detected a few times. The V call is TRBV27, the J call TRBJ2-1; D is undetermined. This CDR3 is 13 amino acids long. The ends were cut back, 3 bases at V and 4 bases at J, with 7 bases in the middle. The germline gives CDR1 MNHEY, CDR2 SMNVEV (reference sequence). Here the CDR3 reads CASSFNRYNEQFF. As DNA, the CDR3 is TGTGCCAGCAGTTTTAACCGATACAATGAGCAGTTCTTC.

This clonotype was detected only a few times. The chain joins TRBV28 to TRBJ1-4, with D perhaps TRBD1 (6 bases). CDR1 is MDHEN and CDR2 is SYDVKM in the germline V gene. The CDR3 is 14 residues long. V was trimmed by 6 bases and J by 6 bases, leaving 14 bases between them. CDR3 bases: TGTGCCAGCAGCTCGGGGGGGCGGTATGAAAAACTGTTTTTT. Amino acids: CASSSGGRYEKLFF.

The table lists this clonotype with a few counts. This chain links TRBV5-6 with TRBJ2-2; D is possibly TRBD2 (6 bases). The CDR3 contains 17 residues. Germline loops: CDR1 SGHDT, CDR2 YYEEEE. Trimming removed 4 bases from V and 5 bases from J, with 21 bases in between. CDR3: CASSPIGGVEETGELFF. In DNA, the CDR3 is TGTGCCAGCAGCCCCATCGGGGGAGTTGAGGAAACCGGGGAGCTGTTTTTT.

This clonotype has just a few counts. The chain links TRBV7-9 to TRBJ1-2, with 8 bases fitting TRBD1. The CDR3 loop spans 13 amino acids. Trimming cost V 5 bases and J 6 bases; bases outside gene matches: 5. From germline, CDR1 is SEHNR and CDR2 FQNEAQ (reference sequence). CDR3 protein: CASSLPTGDGYTF. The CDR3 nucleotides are TGTGCCAGCAGCCTTCCGACAGGGGATGGCTACACCTTC.

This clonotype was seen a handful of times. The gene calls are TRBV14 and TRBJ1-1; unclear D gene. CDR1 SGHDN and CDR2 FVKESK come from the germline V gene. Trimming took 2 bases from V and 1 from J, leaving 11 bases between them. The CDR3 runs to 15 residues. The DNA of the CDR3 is TGTGCCAGCAGCCAATCCCAGACCCGGAACACTGAAGCTTTCTTT. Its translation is CASSQSQTRNTEAFF.

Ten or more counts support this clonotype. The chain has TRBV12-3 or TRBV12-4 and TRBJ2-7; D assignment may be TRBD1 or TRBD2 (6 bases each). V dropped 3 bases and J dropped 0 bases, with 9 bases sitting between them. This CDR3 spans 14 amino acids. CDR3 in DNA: TGTGCCAGCAGTTTCGGGGGCGCCTCCTACGAGCAGTACTTC. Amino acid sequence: CASSFGGASYEQYF.

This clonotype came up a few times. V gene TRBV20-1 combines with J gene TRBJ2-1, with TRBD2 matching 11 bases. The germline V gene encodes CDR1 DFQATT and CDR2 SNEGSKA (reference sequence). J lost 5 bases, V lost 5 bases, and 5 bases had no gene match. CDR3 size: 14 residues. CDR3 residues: CSASSGGINNEQFF. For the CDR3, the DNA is TGCAGTGCTTCTAGCGGGGGGATTAACAATGAGCAGTTCTTC.

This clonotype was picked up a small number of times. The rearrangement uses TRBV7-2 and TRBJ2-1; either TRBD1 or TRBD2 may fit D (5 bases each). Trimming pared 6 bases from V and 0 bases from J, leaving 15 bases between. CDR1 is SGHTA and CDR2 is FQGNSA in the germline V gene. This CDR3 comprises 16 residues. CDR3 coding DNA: TGTGCCAGCAGATCACGGGACCGGGGCTCCTACAATGAGCAGTTCTTC. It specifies CASRSRDRGSYNEQFF.

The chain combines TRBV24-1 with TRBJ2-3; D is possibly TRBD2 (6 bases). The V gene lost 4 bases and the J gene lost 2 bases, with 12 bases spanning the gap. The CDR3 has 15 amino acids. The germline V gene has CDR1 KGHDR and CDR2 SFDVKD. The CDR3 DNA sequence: TGTGCCACCAGTGACCCCTGGGACTCCACAGATACGCAGTATTTT. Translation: CATSDPWDSTDTQYF.

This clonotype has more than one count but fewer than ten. For the CDR3, the DNA is TGTGCCAGCAGCTTGGTGACAGCGGGAACCGGGGAGCTGTTTTTT. Encoded protein: CASSLVTAGTGELFF. V is TRBV5-4 and J is TRBJ2-2, with TRBD2 matching over 7 bases. Germline V gene sequence: CDR1 SGHNT, CDR2 YYREEE (reference sequence). J lost 5 bases, V lost 0 bases, and 4 bases had no gene match. This CDR3 is 15 amino acids long.

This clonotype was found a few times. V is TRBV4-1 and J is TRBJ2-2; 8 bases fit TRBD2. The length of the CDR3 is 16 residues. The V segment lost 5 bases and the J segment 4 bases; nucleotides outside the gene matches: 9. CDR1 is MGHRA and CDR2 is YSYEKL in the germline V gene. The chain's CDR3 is CASSSAGGPGTGELFF. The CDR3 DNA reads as TGCGCCAGCAGCTCGGCGGGGGGCCCGGGCACCGGGGAGCTGTTTTTT.